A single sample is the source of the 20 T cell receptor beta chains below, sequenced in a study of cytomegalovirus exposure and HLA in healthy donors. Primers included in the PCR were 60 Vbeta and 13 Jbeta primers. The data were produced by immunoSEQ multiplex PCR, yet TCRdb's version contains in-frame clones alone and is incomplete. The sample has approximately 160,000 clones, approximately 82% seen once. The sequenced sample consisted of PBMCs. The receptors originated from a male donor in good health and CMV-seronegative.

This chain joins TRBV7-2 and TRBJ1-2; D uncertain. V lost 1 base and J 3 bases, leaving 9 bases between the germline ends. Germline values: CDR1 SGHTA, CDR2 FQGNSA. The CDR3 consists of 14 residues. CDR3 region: CASSLVSTDYGYTF. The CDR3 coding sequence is TGTGCCAGCAGCTTAGTGTCCACGGACTATGGCTACACCTTC.

Here the CDR3 DNA reads TGTGCCAGCAGTCCCACGGGGGTCACTGAAGCTTTCTTT. As protein: CASSPTGVTEAFF. The chain has TRBV28 and TRBJ1-1, with D tentatively TRBD1 (5 bases). The length of the CDR3 is 13 residues. CDR1 MDHEN and CDR2 SYDVKM come from the germline V gene. Between the trimmed V and J ends, which lost 5 bases and 4 bases, there was a span of 11 bases.

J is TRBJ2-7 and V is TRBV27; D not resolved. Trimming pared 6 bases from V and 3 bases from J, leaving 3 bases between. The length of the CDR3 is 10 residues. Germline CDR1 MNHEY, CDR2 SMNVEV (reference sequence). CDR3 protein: CASSHYEQYF. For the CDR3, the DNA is TGTGCCAGCAGCCACTACGAGCAGTACTTC.

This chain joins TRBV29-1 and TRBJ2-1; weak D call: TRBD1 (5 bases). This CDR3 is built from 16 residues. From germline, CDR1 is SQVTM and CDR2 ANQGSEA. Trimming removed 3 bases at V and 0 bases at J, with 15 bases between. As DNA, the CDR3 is TGCAGCGTTGATGGCCAGACAGCCCTCTCCTACAATGAGCAGTTCTTC. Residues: CSVDGQTALSYNEQFF.

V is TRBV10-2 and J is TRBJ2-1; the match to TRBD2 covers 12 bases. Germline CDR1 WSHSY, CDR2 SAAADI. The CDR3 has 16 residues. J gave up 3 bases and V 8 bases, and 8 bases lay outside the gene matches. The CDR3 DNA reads TGCGCCAGCCGTACAGCGGGACTAGCGGGCTACAATGAGCAGTTCTTC. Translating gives CASRTAGLAGYNEQFF.

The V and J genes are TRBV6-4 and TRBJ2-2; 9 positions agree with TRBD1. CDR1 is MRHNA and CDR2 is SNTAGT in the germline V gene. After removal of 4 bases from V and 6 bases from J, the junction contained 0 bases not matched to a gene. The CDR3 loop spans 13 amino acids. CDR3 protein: CASSGQGAGELFF. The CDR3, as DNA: TGTGCCAGCAGTGGACAGGGGGCCGGGGAGCTGTTTTTT.

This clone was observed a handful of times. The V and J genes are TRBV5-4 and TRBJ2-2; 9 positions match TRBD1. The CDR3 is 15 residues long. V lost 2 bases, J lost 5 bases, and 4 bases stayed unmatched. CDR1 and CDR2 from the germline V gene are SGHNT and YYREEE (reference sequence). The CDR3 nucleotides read TGTGCCAGCAGCTTATCCGGGACAGGGACCGGGGAGCTGTTTTTT. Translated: CASSLSGTGTGELFF. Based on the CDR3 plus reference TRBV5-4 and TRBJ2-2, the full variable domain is ETGVTQSPTHLIKTRGQQVTLRCSSQSGHNTVSWYQQALGQGPQFIFQYYREEENGRGNFPPRFSGLQFPNYSSELNVNALELDDSALYLCASSLSGTGTGELFFGEGSRLTVL.

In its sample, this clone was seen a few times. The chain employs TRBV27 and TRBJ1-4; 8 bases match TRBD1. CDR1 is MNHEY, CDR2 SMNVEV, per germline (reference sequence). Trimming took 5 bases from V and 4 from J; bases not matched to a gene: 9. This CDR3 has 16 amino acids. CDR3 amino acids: CASSPPTGVGNEKLFF. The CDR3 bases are TGTGCCAGCAGTCCTCCGACAGGGGTTGGTAATGAAAAACTGTTTTTT.

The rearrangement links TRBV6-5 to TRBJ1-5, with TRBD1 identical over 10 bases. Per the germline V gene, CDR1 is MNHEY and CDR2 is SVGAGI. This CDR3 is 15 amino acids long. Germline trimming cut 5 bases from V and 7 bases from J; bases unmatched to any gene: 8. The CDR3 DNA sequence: TGTGCCAGCAGTACCGGGGGACAGGGGACCCAGCCCCAGCATTTT. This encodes CASSTGGQGTQPQHF.

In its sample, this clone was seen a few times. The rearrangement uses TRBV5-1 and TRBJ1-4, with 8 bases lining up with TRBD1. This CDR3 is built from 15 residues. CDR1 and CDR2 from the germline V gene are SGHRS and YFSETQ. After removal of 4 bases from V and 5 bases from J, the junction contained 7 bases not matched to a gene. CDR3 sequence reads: CASSRRQGLNEKLFF. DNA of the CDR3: TGCGCCAGCAGCCGCAGACAGGGGTTGAATGAAAAACTGTTTTTT.

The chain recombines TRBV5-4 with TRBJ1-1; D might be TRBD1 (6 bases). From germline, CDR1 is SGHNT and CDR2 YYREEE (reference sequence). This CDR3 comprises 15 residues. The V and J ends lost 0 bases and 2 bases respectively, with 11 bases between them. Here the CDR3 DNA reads TGTGCCAGCAGCTTGGATAACAGGGCAAACACTGAAGCTTTCTTT. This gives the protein CASSLDNRANTEAFF. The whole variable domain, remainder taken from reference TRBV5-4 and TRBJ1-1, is ETGVTQSPTHLIKTRGQQVTLRCSSQSGHNTVSWYQQALGQGPQFIFQYYREEENGRGNFPPRFSGLQFPNYSSELNVNALELDDSALYLCASSLDNRANTEAFFGQGTRLTVV.

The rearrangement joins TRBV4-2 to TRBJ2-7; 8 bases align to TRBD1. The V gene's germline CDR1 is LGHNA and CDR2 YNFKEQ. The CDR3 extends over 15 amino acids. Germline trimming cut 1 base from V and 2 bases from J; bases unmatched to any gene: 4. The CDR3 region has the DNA TGTGCCAGCAGCCAAGGATTACAGGGGGCCTACGAGCAGTACTTC. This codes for CASSQGLQGAYEQYF.

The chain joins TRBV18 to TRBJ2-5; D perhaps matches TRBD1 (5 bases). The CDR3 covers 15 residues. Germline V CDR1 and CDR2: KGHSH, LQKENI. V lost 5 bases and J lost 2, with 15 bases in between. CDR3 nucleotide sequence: TGTGCCAGCTCAGAAACAGGCCGTGGACAAGAGACCCAGTACTTC. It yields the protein CASSETGRGQETQYF.

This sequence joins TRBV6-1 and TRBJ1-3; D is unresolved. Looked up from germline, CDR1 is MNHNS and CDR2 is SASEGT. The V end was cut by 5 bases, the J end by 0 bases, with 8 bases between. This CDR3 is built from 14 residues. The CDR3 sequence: CASSTASSGNTIYF. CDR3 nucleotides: TGTGCCAGCAGTACGGCTAGCTCTGGAAACACCATATATTTT.

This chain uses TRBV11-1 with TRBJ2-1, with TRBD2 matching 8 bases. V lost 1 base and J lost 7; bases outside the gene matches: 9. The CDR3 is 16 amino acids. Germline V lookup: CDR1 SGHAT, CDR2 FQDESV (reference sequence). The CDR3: CASSLGLSGVANEQFF. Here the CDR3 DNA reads TGTGCCAGCAGCTTAGGCCTTAGCGGGGTTGCGAATGAGCAGTTCTTC. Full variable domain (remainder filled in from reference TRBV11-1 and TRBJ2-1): EAEVAQSPRYKITEKSQAVAFWCDPISGHATLYWYRQILGQGPELLVQFQDESVVDDSQLPKDRFSAERLKGVDSTLKIQPAELGDSAMYLCASSLGLSGVANEQFFGPGTRLTVL.

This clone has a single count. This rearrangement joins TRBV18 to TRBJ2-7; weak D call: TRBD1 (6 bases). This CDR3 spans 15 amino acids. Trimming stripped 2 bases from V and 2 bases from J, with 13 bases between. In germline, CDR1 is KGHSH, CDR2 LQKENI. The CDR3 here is CASSPKGVSPYEQYF. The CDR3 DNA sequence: TGTGCCAGCTCACCAAAGGGGGTCTCACCCTACGAGCAGTACTTC.

The DNA for the CDR3 is TGTGCCAGCAGCGTAGGAGCTAGCGGGGGAGATACGCAGTATTTT. Translated, it gives CASSVGASGGDTQYF. This chain links TRBV9 with TRBJ2-3, with 10 bases lining up with TRBD2. The CDR3 spans 15 residues. V gave up 0 bases and J gave up 5 bases; unmatched junction bases: 3. The germline CDR1 and CDR2 sequences are SGDLS and YYNGEE. Filled out from reference TRBV9 and TRBJ2-3, the complete variable domain reads DSGVTQTPKHLITATGQRVTLRCSPRSGDLSVYWYQQSLDQGLQFLIQYYNGEERAKGNILERFSAQQFPDLHSELNLSSLELGDSALYFCASSVGASGGDTQYFGPGTRLTVL.

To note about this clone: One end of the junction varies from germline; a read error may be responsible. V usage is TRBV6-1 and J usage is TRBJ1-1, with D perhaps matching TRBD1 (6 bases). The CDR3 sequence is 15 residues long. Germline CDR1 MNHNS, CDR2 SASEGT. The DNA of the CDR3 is TGTGACAGCAGTGATTGGGGACAACCGAACACTGAAGCTTTCTTT. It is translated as CDSSDWGQPNTEAFF.

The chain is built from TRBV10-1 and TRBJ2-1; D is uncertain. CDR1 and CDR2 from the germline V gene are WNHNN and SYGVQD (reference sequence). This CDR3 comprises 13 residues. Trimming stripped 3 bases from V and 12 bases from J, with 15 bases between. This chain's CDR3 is CASSEARLGVQFF. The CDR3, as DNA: TGCGCCAGCAGTGAAGCGCGGCTTGGTGTGCAGTTCTTC.

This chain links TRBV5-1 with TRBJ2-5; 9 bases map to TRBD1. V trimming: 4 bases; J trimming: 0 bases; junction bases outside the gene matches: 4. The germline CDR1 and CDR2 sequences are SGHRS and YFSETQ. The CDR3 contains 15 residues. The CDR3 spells CASSPDRGYQETQYF. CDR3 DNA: TGCGCCAGCAGCCCCGACAGGGGGTACCAAGAGACCCAGTACTTC.